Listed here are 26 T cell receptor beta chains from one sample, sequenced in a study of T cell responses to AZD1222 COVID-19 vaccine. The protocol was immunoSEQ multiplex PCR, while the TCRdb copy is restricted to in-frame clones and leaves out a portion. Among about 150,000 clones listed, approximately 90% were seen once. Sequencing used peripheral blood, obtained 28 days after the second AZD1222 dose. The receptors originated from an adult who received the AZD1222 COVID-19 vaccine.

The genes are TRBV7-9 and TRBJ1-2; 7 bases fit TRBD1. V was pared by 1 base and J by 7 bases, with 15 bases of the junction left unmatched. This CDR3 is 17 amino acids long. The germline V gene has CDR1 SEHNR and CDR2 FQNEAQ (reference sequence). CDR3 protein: CASSLGQDRAQKGGYTF. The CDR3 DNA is TGTGCCAGCAGCTTAGGCCAAGACAGGGCGCAAAAGGGTGGCTACACCTTC.

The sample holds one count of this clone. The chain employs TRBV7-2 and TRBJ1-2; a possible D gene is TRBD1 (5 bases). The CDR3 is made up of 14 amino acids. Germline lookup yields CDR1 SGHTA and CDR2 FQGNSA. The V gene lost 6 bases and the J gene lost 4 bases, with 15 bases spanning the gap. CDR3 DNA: TGTGCCAGCAGATCAGGGCGGGGAGCCTATGGCTACACCTTC. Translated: CASRSGRGAYGYTF.

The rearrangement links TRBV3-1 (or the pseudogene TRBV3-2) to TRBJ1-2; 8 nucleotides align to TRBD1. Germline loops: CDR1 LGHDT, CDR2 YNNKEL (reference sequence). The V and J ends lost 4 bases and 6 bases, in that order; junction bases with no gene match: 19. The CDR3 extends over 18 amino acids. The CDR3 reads CASSPEVAGGGRKNGYTF. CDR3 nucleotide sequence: TGTGCCAGCAGCCCAGAAGTGGCAGGGGGCGGGCGGAAAAATGGCTACACCTTC.

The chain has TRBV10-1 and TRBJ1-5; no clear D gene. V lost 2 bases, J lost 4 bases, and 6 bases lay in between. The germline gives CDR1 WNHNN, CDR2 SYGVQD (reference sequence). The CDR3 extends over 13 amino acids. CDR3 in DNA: TGCGCCAGCAGTGAGGGAGTTAATCAGCCCCAGCATTTT. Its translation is CASSEGVNQPQHF.

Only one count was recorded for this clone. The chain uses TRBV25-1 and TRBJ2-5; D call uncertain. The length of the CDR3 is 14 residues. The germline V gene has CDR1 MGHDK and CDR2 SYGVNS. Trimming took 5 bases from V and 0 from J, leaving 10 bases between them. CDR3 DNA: TGTGCCAGCAGTCAGTACGGGTACCAAGAGACCCAGTACTTC. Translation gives CASSQYGYQETQYF.

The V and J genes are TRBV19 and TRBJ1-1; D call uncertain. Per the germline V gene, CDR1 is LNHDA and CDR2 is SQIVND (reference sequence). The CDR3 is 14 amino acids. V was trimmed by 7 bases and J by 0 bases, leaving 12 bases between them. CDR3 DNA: TGTGCCAGTAAGGGAGATAAAATGAACACTGAAGCTTTCTTT. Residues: CASKGDKMNTEAFF.

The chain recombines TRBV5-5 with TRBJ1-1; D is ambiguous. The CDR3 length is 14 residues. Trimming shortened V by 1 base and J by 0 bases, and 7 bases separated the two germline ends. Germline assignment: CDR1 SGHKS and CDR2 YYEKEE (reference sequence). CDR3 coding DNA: TGTGCCAGCAGCTTGTACAGCATGAACACTGAAGCTTTCTTT. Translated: CASSLYSMNTEAFF.

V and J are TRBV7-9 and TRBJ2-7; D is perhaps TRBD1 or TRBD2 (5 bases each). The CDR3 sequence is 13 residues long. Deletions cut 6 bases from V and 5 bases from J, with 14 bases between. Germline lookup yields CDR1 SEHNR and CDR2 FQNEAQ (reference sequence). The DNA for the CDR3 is TGTGCCAGCAGGGGACGAGGGATCAACGAGCAGTACTTC. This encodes CASRGRGINEQYF. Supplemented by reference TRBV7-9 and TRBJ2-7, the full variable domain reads DTGVSQNPRHKITKRGQNVTFRCDPISEHNRLYWYRQTLGQGPEFLTYFQNEAQLEKSRLLSDRFSAERPKGSFSTLEIQRTEQGDSAMYLCASRGRGINEQYFGPGTRLTVT.

The CDR3 coding sequence is TGTGCCAGGAGGAATGAGCAGTTCTTC. It specifies CARRNEQFF. The chain couples TRBV5-3 to TRBJ2-1; no reliable D call. TRBV5-3 is classed as an ORF, of uncertain function. Trimming stripped 8 bases from V and 7 bases from J, with 4 bases between. There are 9 residues in the CDR3.

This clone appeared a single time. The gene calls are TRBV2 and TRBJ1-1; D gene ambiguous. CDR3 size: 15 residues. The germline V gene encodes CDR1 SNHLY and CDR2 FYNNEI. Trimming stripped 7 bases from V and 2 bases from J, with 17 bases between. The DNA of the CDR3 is TGTGCCAGCACTCCCGGAGAATACAGTAACACTGAAGCTTTCTTT. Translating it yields CASTPGEYSNTEAFF.

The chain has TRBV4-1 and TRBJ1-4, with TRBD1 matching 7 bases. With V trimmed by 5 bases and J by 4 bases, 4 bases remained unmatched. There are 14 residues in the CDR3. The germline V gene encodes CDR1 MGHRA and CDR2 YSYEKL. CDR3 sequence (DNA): TGCGCCAGCAGCAAACAGGGGCTTAATGAAAAACTGTTTTTT. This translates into CASSKQGLNEKLFF.

CDR3 sequence: CASSRQGAGQPQHF. DNA for the CDR3: TGTGCCAGCAGCCGACAGGGGGCAGGTCAGCCCCAGCATTTT. The chain recombines TRBV7-9 with TRBJ1-5; 10 nucleotides line up with TRBD1. Germline CDR1 is SEHNR and CDR2 is FQNEAQ (reference sequence). The CDR3 has 14 residues. Trimming at V came to 5 bases and at J to 6 bases, leaving 4 bases not matched to a gene.

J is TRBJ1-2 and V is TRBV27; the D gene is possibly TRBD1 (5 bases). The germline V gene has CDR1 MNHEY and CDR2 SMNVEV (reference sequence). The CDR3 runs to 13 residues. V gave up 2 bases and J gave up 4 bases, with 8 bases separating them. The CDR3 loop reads CASSLLGGYGYTF. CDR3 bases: TGTGCCAGCAGTTTACTTGGGGGCTATGGCTACACCTTC.

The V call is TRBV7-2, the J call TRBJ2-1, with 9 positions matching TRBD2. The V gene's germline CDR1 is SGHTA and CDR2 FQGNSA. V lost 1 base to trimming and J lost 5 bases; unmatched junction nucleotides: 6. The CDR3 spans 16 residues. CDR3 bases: TGTGCCAGCAGCTTAGTTGGTAGCGGGGGCCACAATGAGCAGTTCTTC. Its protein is CASSLVGSGGHNEQFF.

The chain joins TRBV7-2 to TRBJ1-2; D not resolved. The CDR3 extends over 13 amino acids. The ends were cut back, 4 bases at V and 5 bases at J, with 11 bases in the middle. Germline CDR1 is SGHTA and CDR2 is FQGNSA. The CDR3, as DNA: TGTGCCAGCAGCTCCCTCCCTGGATATGGCTACACCTTC. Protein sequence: CASSSLPGYGYTF.

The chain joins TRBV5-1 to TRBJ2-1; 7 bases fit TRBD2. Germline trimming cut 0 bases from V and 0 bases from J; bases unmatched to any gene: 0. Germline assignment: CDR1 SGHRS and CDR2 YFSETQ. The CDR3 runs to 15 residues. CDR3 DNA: TGCGCCAGCAGCTTGGGCGGGGGCTCCTACAATGAGCAGTTCTTC. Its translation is CASSLGGGSYNEQFF.

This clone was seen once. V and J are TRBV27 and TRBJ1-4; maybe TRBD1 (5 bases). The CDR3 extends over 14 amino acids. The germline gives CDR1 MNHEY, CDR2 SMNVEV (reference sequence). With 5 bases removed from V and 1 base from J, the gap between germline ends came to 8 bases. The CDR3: CASSRGETNEKLFF. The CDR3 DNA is TGTGCCAGCAGTCGGGGGGAAACTAATGAAAAACTGTTTTTT.

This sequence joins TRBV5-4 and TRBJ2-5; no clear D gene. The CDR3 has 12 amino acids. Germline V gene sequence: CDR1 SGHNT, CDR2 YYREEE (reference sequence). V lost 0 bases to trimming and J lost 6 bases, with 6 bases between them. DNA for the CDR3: TGTGCCAGCAGCTTGGACAGCCAGACCCAGTACTTC. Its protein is CASSLDSQTQYF.

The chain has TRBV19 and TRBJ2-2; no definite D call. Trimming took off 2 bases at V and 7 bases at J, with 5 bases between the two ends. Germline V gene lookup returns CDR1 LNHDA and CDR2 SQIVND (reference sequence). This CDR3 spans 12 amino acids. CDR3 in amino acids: CASSIIGGELFF. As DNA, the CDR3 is TGTGCCAGTAGTATAATCGGCGGGGAGCTGTTTTTT.

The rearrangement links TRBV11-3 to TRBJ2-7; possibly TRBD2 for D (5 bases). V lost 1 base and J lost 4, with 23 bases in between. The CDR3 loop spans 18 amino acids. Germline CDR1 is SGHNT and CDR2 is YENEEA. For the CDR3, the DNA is TGTGCCAGCAGCTTAGGAGGCTTAGCGCAGGAAACCTCGTACGAGCAGTACTTC. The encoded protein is CASSLGGLAQETSYEQYF.

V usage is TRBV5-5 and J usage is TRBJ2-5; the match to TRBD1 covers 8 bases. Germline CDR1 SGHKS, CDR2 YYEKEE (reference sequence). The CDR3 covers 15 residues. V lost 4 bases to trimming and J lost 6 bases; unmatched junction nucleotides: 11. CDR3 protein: CASSRETGELKTQYF. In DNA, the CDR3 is TGTGCCAGCAGCCGAGAGACAGGGGAGTTGAAGACCCAGTACTTC.

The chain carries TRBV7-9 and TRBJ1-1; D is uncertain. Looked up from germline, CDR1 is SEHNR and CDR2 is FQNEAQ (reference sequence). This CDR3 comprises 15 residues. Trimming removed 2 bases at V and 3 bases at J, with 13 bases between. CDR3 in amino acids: CASSLRHSEDTEAFF. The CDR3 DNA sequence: TGTGCCAGCAGCTTACGGCACTCGGAGGACACTGAAGCTTTCTTT.

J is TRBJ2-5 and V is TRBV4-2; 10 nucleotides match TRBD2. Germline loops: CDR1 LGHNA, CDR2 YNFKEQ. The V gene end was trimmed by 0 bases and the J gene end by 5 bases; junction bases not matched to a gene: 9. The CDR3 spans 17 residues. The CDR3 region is CASSQEPSGSWFETQYF. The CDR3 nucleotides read TGTGCCAGCAGCCAAGAGCCTAGCGGGAGTTGGTTTGAGACCCAGTACTTC.

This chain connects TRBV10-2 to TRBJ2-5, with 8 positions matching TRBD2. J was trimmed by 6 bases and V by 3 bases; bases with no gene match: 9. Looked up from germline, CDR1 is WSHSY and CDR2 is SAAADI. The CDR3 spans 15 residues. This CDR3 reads CASSEQRGGGKTQYF. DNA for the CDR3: TGCGCCAGCAGTGAACAACGGGGGGGCGGGAAGACCCAGTACTTC.

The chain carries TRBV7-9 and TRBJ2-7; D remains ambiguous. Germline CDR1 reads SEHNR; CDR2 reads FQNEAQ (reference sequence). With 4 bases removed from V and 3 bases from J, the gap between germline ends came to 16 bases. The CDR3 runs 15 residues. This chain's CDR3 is CASSSPLGQVYEQYF. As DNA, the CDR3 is TGTGCCAGCAGCTCCCCCCTAGGCCAAGTCTACGAGCAGTACTTC. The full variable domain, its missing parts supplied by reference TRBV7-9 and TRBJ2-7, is DTGVSQNPRHKITKRGQNVTFRCDPISEHNRLYWYRQTLGQGPEFLTYFQNEAQLEKSRLLSDRFSAERPKGSFSTLEIQRTEQGDSAMYLCASSSPLGQVYEQYFGPGTRLTVT.

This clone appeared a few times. The CDR3 bases are TGTGCCACCAGCCCGAGGACAGGACTAGCGGGAGAAAGAAGCAATGAGCAGTTCTTC. Its translation is CATSPRTGLAGERSNEQFF. The V gene is TRBV15, the J gene TRBJ2-1; TRBD2 matches 13 bases. The length of the CDR3 is 19 residues. Germline CDR1 LNHNV, CDR2 YYDKDF (reference sequence). J was trimmed by 6 bases and V by 5 bases; bases with no gene match: 16.